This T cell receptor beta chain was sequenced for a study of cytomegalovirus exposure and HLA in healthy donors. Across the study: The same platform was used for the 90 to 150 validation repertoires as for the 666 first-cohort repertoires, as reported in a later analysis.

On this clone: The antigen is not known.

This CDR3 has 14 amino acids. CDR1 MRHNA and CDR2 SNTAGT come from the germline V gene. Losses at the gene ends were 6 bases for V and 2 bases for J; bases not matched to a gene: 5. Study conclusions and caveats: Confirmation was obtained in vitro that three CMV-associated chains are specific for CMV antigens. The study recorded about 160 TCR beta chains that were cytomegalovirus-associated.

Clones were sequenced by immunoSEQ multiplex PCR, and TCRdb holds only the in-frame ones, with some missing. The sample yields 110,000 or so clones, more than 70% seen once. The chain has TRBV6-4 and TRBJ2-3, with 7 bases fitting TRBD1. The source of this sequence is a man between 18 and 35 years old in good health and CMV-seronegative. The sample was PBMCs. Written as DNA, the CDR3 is TGTGCCAGCAGCGAAGGACAGGCCACAGATACGCAGTATTTT. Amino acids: CASSEGQATDTQYF.